The entry that follows covers one T cell receptor beta chain sequence. Its antigen is unidentified. Germline lookup yields CDR1 SGHTA and CDR2 FQGNSA. The CDR3 has 16 amino acids. V shed 1 base, J shed 0 bases, and the junction held 6 bases outside the gene matches. This entry belongs to a study of T cells in Graves' hyperthyroidism and ophthalmopathy. Notes on the study in general: Ophthalmopathy was identified by the model a median around 5.9 months ahead of onset. Most thyroid clonotypes expanded above 0.001 were also detected in blood.

Amplification targeted TCR beta CDR3 regions from RNA transcripts. Primed by the HTBI set, a first-round RT-PCR was run on the TCR CDR3. TCRdb recomputed calls from the multiplex PCR reads with MiXCR, one row per CDR3 protein. Found here are some 490,000 distinct CDR3 sequences, around a fifth of them singletons; the top ten hold under 55%. Sequenced input: blood. J is TRBJ2-7 and V is TRBV7-2; the match to TRBD1 covers 7 bases. This TCR derives from a woman in her 70s with Graves' ophthalmopathy. The CDR3 loop reads CASSLGGTANSYEQYF. CDR3 sequence (DNA): TGTGCCAGCAGCTTAGGGGGGACAGCCAACTCCTACGAGCAGTACTTC.